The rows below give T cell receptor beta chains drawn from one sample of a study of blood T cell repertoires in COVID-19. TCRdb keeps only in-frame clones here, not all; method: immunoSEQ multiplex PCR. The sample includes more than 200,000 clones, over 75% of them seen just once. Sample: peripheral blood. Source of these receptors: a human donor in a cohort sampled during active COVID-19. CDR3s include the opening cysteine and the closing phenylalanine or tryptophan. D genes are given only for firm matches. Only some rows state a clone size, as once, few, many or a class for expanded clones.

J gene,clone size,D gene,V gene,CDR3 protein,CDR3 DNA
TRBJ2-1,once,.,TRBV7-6,CASSLTQAGEQFF,TGTGCCAGCAGCTTGACCCAGGCAGGGGAGCAGTTCTTC
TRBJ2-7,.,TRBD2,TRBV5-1,CASSLERGNSYEQYF,TGCGCCAGCAGCTTAGAGCGGGGCAACTCCTACGAGCAGTACTTC
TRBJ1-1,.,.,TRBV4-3,CASSQGGDWGGAWNTEAFF,TGCGCCAGCAGCCAAGGGGGTGACTGGGGGGGCGCGTGGAACACTGAAGCTTTCTTT
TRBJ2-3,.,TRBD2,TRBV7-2,CASSLVIGAGVTDTQYF,TGTGCCAGCAGCTTAGTGATAGGAGCGGGAGTCACAGATACGCAGTATTTT
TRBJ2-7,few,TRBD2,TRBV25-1,CASSEELAGTTYEQYF,TGTGCCAGCAGTGAGGAGTTAGCGGGAACGACCTACGAGCAGTACTTC
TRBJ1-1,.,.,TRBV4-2,CASSQAGGRTEAFF,TGTGCCAGCAGCCAAGCAGGTGGGCGCACTGAAGCTTTCTTT
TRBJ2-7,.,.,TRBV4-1,CASSQERFGKEQYF,TGCGCCAGCAGCCAAGAAAGGTTCGGGAAAGAGCAGTACTTC
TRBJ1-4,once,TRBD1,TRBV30,CAWGQGATNEKLFF,TGTGCCTGGGGGCAGGGGGCCACTAATGAAAAACTGTTTTTT
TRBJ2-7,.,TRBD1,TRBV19,CASTPGQGPYEQYF,TGTGCCAGTACCCCGGGACAGGGGCCCTACGAGCAGTACTTC
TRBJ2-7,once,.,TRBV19,CASTPTAGDSYEQYF,TGTGCCAGTACTCCGACAGCTGGAGACTCCTACGAGCAGTACTTC
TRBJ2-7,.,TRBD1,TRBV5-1,CASSPRTGSYEQYF,TGCGCCAGCAGCCCTCGGACAGGGAGCTACGAGCAGTACTTC
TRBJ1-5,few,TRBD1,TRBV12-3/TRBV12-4,CASSSDRGQPQHF,TGTGCCAGCAGTTCTGACAGGGGACAGCCCCAGCATTTT
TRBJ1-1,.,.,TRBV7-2,CASSSDIGAEAFF,TGTGCCAGCAGCTCGGACATAGGAGCTGAAGCTTTCTTT
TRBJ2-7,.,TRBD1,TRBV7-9,CASSLDSFQGDRGSYEQYF,TGTGCCAGCAGCTTAGACTCGTTTCAGGGGGACAGGGGGTCCTACGAGCAGTACTTC
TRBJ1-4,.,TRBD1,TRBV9,CASSVEGGSEKLFF,TGTGCCAGCAGCGTTGAAGGGGGCTCCGAAAAACTGTTTTTT
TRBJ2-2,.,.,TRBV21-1,CASSTPPSGDAGELFF,TGTGCCAGCAGCACCCCCCCCTCCGGGGATGCCGGGGAGCTGTTTTTT
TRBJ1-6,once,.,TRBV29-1,CSVAELAGGNSPLHF,TGCAGCGTTGCTGAGCTTGCGGGGGGGAATTCACCCCTCCACTTT
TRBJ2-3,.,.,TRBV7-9,CASSLDRVATDTQYF,TGTGCCAGCAGCTTAGACAGGGTCGCAACAGATACGCAGTATTTT
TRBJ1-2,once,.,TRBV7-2,CASSFDLSGVYGYTF,TGTGCCAGCAGCTTTGATCTCTCCGGGGTCTATGGCTACACCTTC
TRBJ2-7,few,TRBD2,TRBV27,CASSLVAGGPYEQYF,TGTGCCAGCAGTTTAGTTGCGGGAGGGCCCTACGAGCAGTACTTC
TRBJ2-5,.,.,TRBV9,CASSPVSLETQYF,TGTGCCAGCAGCCCCGTTTCGTTAGAGACCCAGTACTTC
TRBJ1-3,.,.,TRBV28,CASSRGSRSGNTIYF,TGTGCCAGCAGCAGAGGGAGTCGCTCTGGAAACACCATATATTTT
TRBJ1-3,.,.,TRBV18,CASSPKTGAGNTIYF,TGTGCCAGCTCACCGAAGACAGGCGCTGGAAACACCATATATTTT
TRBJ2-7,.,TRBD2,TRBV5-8,CASSLRLAESREQYF,TGTGCCAGCAGCCTGAGACTAGCGGAGTCTAGAGAGCAGTACTTC
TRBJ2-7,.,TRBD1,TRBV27,CASSPAGDRYHEQYF,TGTGCCAGCAGCCCGGCTGGGGACAGATACCACGAGCAGTACTTC
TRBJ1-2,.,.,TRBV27,CASSLNRFAYGYTF,TGTGCCAGCAGCCTGAACAGGTTCGCGTATGGCTACACCTTC
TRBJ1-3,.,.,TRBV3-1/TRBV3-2,CASSLFPEIRPGGSGNTIYF,TGTGCCAGCAGCCTATTCCCGGAAATTAGACCGGGGGGTTCTGGAAACACCATATATTTT
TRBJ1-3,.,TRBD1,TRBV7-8,CASSPTRGPGNTIYF,TGTGCCAGCAGCCCTACCAGGGGGCCTGGAAACACCATATATTTT
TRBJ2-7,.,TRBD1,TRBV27,CASSPRSTGALEQYF,TGTGCCAGCAGTCCTCGGTCGACAGGGGCCTTGGAGCAGTACTTC
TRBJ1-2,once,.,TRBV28,CASSYPPGRQYEGIYTF,TGTGCCAGCAGTTATCCACCCGGGAGGCAGTACGAGGGAATTTACACCTTC
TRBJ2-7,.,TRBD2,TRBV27,CASSLGGGAYEQYF,TGTGCCAGCAGTTTGGGCGGGGGGGCCTACGAGCAGTACTTC
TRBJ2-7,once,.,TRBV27,CASSVSVRAQYEQYF,TGTGCCAGCAGTGTCTCTGTGAGGGCTCAATACGAGCAGTACTTC
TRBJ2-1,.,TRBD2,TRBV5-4,CASSLGAGGQFF,TGTGCCAGCAGCTTGGGGGCGGGAGGGCAGTTCTTC